This entry lists 21 T cell receptor beta chains sequenced from one sample in a study of blood T cell repertoires in COVID-19. Produced via immunoSEQ multiplex PCR; TCRdb's table is partial and in-frame only. The sample has a few hundred thousand clones; about nine tenths are singletons. The sequenced material came from PBMCs or T cells enriched from blood (not recorded which). Every receptor here comes from a man aged 30 to 45 who had recovered from COVID-19.

The genes are TRBV5-4 and TRBJ2-1; TRBD1 matches at 7 bases. V lost 4 bases and J lost 0; bases outside the gene matches: 7. CDR3 size: 16 residues. Germline V gene sequence: CDR1 SGHNT, CDR2 YYREEE (reference sequence). CDR3: CASSKRNRGSYNEQFF. The CDR3 region has the DNA TGTGCCAGCAGCAAACGGAACAGGGGCTCCTACAATGAGCAGTTCTTC.

The V and J genes are TRBV9 and TRBJ1-1; D perhaps matches TRBD1 (5 bases). Germline V gene lookup returns CDR1 SGDLS and CDR2 YYNGEE. The length of the CDR3 is 16 residues. With 2 bases removed from V and 2 bases from J, the gap between germline ends came to 16 bases. The CDR3 spells CASSVHDRFPNTEAFF. In DNA, the CDR3 is TGTGCCAGCAGCGTTCATGACAGATTTCCCAACACTGAAGCTTTCTTT. The variable domain in full, with the rest retrieved from reference TRBV9 and TRBJ1-1, is DSGVTQTPKHLITATGQRVTLRCSPRSGDLSVYWYQQSLDQGLQFLIQYYNGEERAKGNILERFSAQQFPDLHSELNLSSLELGDSALYFCASSVHDRFPNTEAFFGQGTRLTVV.

The chain uses TRBV11-2 and TRBJ2-7; D may be TRBD2 (5 bases). V was cut by 1 base and J by 0 bases, with 7 bases left in between. The CDR3 contains 14 residues. Germline CDR1 is SGHAT and CDR2 is FQNNGV. The CDR3 loop is CASSLGGFSYEQYF. The CDR3 DNA reads TGTGCCAGCAGCTTAGGAGGGTTCTCCTACGAGCAGTACTTC.

The chain combines TRBV10-2 with TRBJ1-2; no firm D call. V was pared by 6 bases and J by 2 bases, with 7 bases between. This CDR3 is built from 12 residues. Per germline, CDR1 WSHSY and CDR2 SAAADI. This CDR3 reads CASRSTNYGYTF. For the CDR3, the DNA is TGCGCCAGCAGGAGTACCAACTATGGCTACACCTTC.

The chain is built from TRBV18 and TRBJ1-2; a weak D match, TRBD1 (6 bases). CDR1 and CDR2 (germline): KGHSH, LQKENI. V lost 2 bases to trimming and J lost 7 bases, with 20 bases between them. The CDR3 consists of 16 residues. The chain's CDR3 is CASSPRGRQEGRGYTF. DNA of the CDR3: TGTGCCAGCTCACCAAGGGGCCGACAGGAAGGGCGTGGCTACACCTTC.

The V call is TRBV6-5, the J call TRBJ2-5; 9 positions match TRBD1. In germline, CDR1 is MNHEY, CDR2 SVGAGI. V trimming: 5 bases; J trimming: 3 bases; junction bases outside the gene matches: 7. The CDR3 has 15 residues. CDR3 loop: CASSRGQGRKETQYF. CDR3 sequence (DNA): TGTGCCAGCAGTAGAGGACAGGGGCGAAAAGAGACCCAGTACTTC.

This clone appeared a few times. The rearrangement links TRBV19 to TRBJ1-2; a weak D match, TRBD1 (6 bases). Germline assignment: CDR1 LNHDA and CDR2 SQIVND (reference sequence). This CDR3 is 14 amino acids long. The V and J ends lost 4 bases and 8 bases respectively, with 17 bases between them. The CDR3: CASSRGQGNVGYTF. The CDR3 nucleotides read TGTGCCAGTAGTAGGGGGCAGGGGAACGTCGGCTACACCTTC.

This clone has more than one count but fewer than ten. The V call is TRBV7-6, the J call TRBJ1-1; 7 bases line up with TRBD1. V trimming: 3 bases; J trimming: 0 bases; junction bases outside the gene matches: 13. The CDR3 length is 18 residues. The V gene's germline CDR1 is SGHVS and CDR2 FNYEAQ. CDR3 sequence: CASSFPRPGTDMNTEAFF. The CDR3 DNA is TGTGCCAGCAGCTTCCCCCGTCCCGGGACAGATATGAACACTGAAGCTTTCTTT.

The rearrangement uses TRBV10-2 and TRBJ1-3; 8 bases fit TRBD1. The CDR3 is 14 amino acids. The V segment lost 6 bases and the J segment 0 bases; nucleotides outside the gene matches: 1. Per the germline V gene, CDR1 is WSHSY and CDR2 is SAAADI. Written as DNA, the CDR3 is TGCGCCAGCAGCACAGGGGGCTCTGGAAACACCATATATTTT. Translated, it gives CASSTGGSGNTIYF.

J is TRBJ1-4 and V is TRBV6-5; 8 nucleotides match TRBD1. Germline assignment: CDR1 MNHEY and CDR2 SVGAGI. CDR3 length: 14 residues. The V gene end was trimmed by 5 bases and the J gene end by 8 bases; junction bases not matched to a gene: 7. The CDR3 DNA reads as TGTGCCAGCAGTAAGACCGGGACAGGAGAAAAACTGTTTTTT. Translating it yields CASSKTGTGEKLFF.

The chain joins TRBV10-3 to TRBJ1-5; 8 bases align to TRBD1. Trimming took 6 bases from V and 2 from J; bases not matched to a gene: 3. The CDR3 contains 14 residues. The germline V gene has CDR1 ENHRY and CDR2 SYGVKD. CDR3 in DNA: TGTGCCATCAGCCCAGGGGGCGGCAATCAGCCCCAGCATTTT. Protein product: CAISPGGGNQPQHF.

CDR3 loop: CASSKSRIQGYGYTF. CDR3 bases: TGTGCCAGCAGCAAAAGCCGGATACAGGGCTATGGCTACACCTTC. The chain employs TRBV6-5 and TRBJ1-2, with D maybe TRBD1 (6 bases). With 6 bases removed from V and 4 bases from J, the gap between germline ends came to 18 bases. This CDR3 contains 15 residues. Germline CDR1 MNHEY, CDR2 SVGAGI.

V gene TRBV19 combines with J gene TRBJ2-7; 8 positions match TRBD2. From germline, CDR1 is LNHDA and CDR2 SQIVND (reference sequence). V lost 6 bases and J lost 2; bases outside the gene matches: 3. The CDR3 runs to 13 residues. The CDR3 here is CASSTSGPYEQYF. CDR3 sequence (DNA): TGTGCCAGTAGCACTAGCGGACCCTACGAGCAGTACTTC.

On this clone: The same CDR3 arises from other DNA sequences in this sample as well. The J gene is TRBJ1-1, the V gene TRBV9; D is undetermined. Germline-derived CDR1 and CDR2 are SGDLS and YYNGEE. The CDR3 loop spans 15 amino acids. V was clipped by 0 bases and J by 0 bases, with 9 bases between them. CDR3 sequence (DNA): TGTGCCAGCAGCGTAGATCCGGGAATGAACACTGAAGCTTTCTTT. This sequence encodes CASSVDPGMNTEAFF.

V is TRBV7-6 and J is TRBJ2-3, with D perhaps matching TRBD2 (6 bases). This CDR3 has 20 residues. V gave up 1 base and J gave up 7 bases, with 30 bases separating them. Germline V CDR1 and CDR2: SGHVS, FNYEAQ. For the CDR3, the DNA is TGTGCCAGCAGCTTAGTAGAGGTTCGGGAGCACGAAAATATTCTCAATACGCAGTATTTT. Amino acid sequence: CASSLVEVREHENILNTQYF.

The gene calls are TRBV6-5 and TRBJ2-7; a possible D gene is TRBD2 (5 bases). Germline CDR1 and CDR2: MNHEY and SVGAGI. Trimming removed 8 bases from V and 0 bases from J, with 11 bases in between. The CDR3 totals 13 residues. This chain's CDR3 is CASGSDRSYEQYF. Here the CDR3 DNA reads TGTGCCAGCGGGAGTGACCGCTCCTACGAGCAGTACTTC.

The rearrangement uses TRBV30 and TRBJ2-1; TRBD2 is a possible D gene (5 bases). The ends were cut back, 3 bases at V and 10 bases at J, with 13 bases in the middle. The CDR3 contains 12 residues. Germline V gene data show CDR1 as GTSNPN and CDR2 as SVGIG (reference sequence). The CDR3 loop is CAWRPDSAEQFF. CDR3 nucleotides: TGTGCCTGGAGGCCCGATAGCGCCGAGCAGTTCTTC. Full variable domain (remainder filled in from reference TRBV30 and TRBJ2-1): SQTIHQWPATLVQPVGSPLSLECTVEGTSNPNLYWYRQAAGRGLQLLFYSVGIGQISSEVPQNLSASRPQDRQFILSSKKLLLSDSGFYLCAWRPDSAEQFFGPGTRLTVL.

The V gene is TRBV27, the J gene TRBJ2-1, with D maybe TRBD1 (5 bases). Germline loops: CDR1 MNHEY, CDR2 SMNVEV (reference sequence). CDR3 length: 16 amino acids. The germline V and J ends were trimmed by 5 bases and 0 bases, with 14 bases remaining between them. As DNA, the CDR3 is TGTGCCAGCAGTAATCCGACAGATCCCTCCTACAATGAGCAGTTCTTC. It yields the protein CASSNPTDPSYNEQFF.

The rearrangement uses TRBV19 and TRBJ2-2, with D perhaps TRBD1 (6 bases). Germline V gene lookup returns CDR1 LNHDA and CDR2 SQIVND (reference sequence). The CDR3 is 13 residues long. Trimming took 8 bases from V and 0 from J, leaving 7 bases between them. The CDR3 DNA reads TGTGCCAGTGGACAGCCGAACACCGGGGAGCTGTTTTTT. Residues: CASGQPNTGELFF.

The chain uses TRBV7-9 and TRBJ2-7, with a weak D call TRBD1 (5 bases). This CDR3 region has 11 residues. V was cut by 8 bases and J by 4 bases, with 9 bases left in between. CDR1 and CDR2 from the germline V gene are SEHNR and FQNEAQ (reference sequence). CDR3 nucleotide sequence: TGTGCCAGCTCCCCAGGGTACGAGCAGTACTTC. Protein: CASSPGYEQYF.

This chain uses TRBV11-2 with TRBJ2-7, with no clear D. CDR3 length: 14 amino acids. V was clipped by 1 base and J by 2 bases, with 9 bases between them. The germline V gene has CDR1 SGHAT and CDR2 FQNNGV. The CDR3 nucleotides are TGTGCCAGCAGCTTAGGTACACATCCCTACGAGCAGTACTTC. Translated, it gives CASSLGTHPYEQYF.